Below, 11 T cell receptor beta chains from the same sample are listed, as sequenced in a study of T cell repertoires in cytomegalovirus infection. TCRdb re-derived calls from the reads in MiXCR, one entry per CDR3 protein. The repertoire holds more than 95,000 distinct CDR3 sequences, with approximately 30% as singletons. These TCRs' antigens remain unknown. Sequences were derived from CD8+ T cells from cultured PBMCs, sampled from culture after CMV antigen stimulation. All receptors come from a human donor in good health (CMV status not recorded). Some clones in this sample may be carry-over from other donors' samples.

This clonotype came up a few times. For the CDR3, the DNA is TGCGCCAGCAGCCGAGTTACAGGGGAAACCTACGAGCAGTACTTC. Protein sequence: CASSRVTGETYEQYF. The V gene is TRBV4-1, the J gene TRBJ2-7; TRBD1 matches 7 bases. CDR1 is MGHRA, CDR2 YSYEKL, per germline. The CDR3 extends over 15 amino acids. V lost 4 bases to trimming and J lost 2 bases; unmatched junction nucleotides: 8.

This clonotype was seen a few times. The chain recombines TRBV5-6 with TRBJ2-3, with D unresolved. V gave up 0 bases and J gave up 4 bases, with 12 bases separating them. CDR3 length equals 15 residues. Per the germline V gene, CDR1 is SGHDT and CDR2 is YYEEEE. The CDR3, as DNA: TGTGCCAGCAGCTTGGCCGGCGTACGATCAGATACGCAGTATTTT. It translates to CASSLAGVRSDTQYF.

This clonotype has only a few counts. This chain uses TRBV7-9 with TRBJ1-1; no clear D. Between the trimmed V and J ends, which lost 7 bases and 0 bases, there was a span of 3 bases. Germline CDR1 and CDR2: SEHNR and FQNEAQ (reference sequence). This CDR3 has 11 amino acids. The CDR3 DNA sequence: TGTGCCAGCACGGTGAACACTGAAGCTTTCTTT. Amino acid sequence: CASTVNTEAFF. Combining the CDR3 with reference TRBV7-9 and TRBJ1-1 gives the whole variable domain DTGVSQNPRHKITKRGQNVTFRCDPISEHNRLYWYRQTLGQGPEFLTYFQNEAQLEKSRLLSDRFSAERPKGSFSTLEIQRTEQGDSAMYLCASTVNTEAFFGQGTRLTVV.

The chain carries TRBV6-1 and TRBJ2-7, with 7 nucleotides matching TRBD2. Germline trimming cut 4 bases from V and 3 bases from J; bases unmatched to any gene: 3. This CDR3 comprises 13 residues. The germline V gene encodes CDR1 MNHNS and CDR2 SASEGT. The CDR3 nucleotides read TGTGCCAGCAGTGTAGGCGGGGGCTACGAGCAGTACTTC. The encoded protein is CASSVGGGYEQYF.

This clonotype was counted a few times. CDR3 protein: CASSVGRANTEAFF. In DNA, the CDR3 is TGCGCCAGCAGCGTGGGACGGGCGAACACTGAAGCTTTCTTT. The chain has TRBV5-1 and TRBJ1-1; D perhaps matches TRBD1 (5 bases). Trimming removed 4 bases from V and 1 base from J, with 11 bases in between. This CDR3 has 14 residues. Per the germline V gene, CDR1 is SGHRS and CDR2 is YFSETQ. Based on the CDR3 plus reference TRBV5-1 and TRBJ1-1, the full variable domain is KAGVTQTPRYLIKTRGQQVTLSCSPISGHRSVSWYQQTPGQGLQFLFEYFSETQRNKGNFPGRFSGRQFSNSRSEMNVSTLELGDSALYLCASSVGRANTEAFFGQGTRLTVV.

This clonotype appeared once. The chain has TRBV28 and TRBJ1-4, with D tentatively TRBD1 (6 bases). V was shortened by 5 bases and J by 5 bases, with 12 bases between the two germline ends. The CDR3 is 14 residues long. CDR1 and CDR2 (germline): MDHEN, SYDVKM. The CDR3 DNA is TGTGCCAGCAGTCCACAGGGCAGAAATGAAAAACTGTTTTTT. It specifies CASSPQGRNEKLFF. The full variable domain, with the rest looked up from reference TRBV28 and TRBJ1-4, is DVKVTQSSRYLVKRTGEKVFLECVQDMDHENMFWYRQDPGLGLRLIYFSYDVKMKEKGDIPEGYSVSREKKERFSLILESASTNQTSMYLCASSPQGRNEKLFFGSGTQLSVL.

This clonotype was seen just once. The V gene is TRBV6-1, the J gene TRBJ2-5; TRBD1 aligns across 12 bases. The CDR3 consists of 17 residues. Germline CDR1 reads MNHNS; CDR2 reads SASEGT. After removal of 6 bases from V and 9 bases from J, the junction contained 17 bases not matched to a gene. The chain's CDR3 is CASSLRPGQGARVAQYF. In DNA, the CDR3 is TGTGCCAGCAGCCTCCGTCCGGGACAGGGGGCGCGGGTAGCCCAGTACTTC.

The gene calls are TRBV7-2 and TRBJ2-1, with 8 positions matching TRBD2. Trimming removed 8 bases from V and 1 base from J; junction bases left unmatched: 10. Germline assignment: CDR1 SGHTA and CDR2 FQGNSA. CDR3 length equals 16 residues. The chain's CDR3 is CASSGGETFSYNEQFF. As DNA, the CDR3 is TGTGCCAGCTCGGGGGGGGAAACCTTTTCCTACAATGAGCAGTTCTTC.

The V gene is TRBV19, the J gene TRBJ2-1; D is ambiguous. The CDR3 has 14 residues. Trimming shortened V by 2 bases and J by 1 base, and 6 bases separated the two germline ends. Germline-derived CDR1 and CDR2 are LNHDA and SQIVND (reference sequence). CDR3 DNA sequence: TGTGCCAGTAGTATACAGGCATCCTACAATGAGCAGTTCTTC. Protein product: CASSIQASYNEQFF.

This clonotype occurred a few times. The J gene is TRBJ1-3, the V gene TRBV10-3; 8 nucleotides match TRBD1. Germline-derived CDR1 and CDR2 are ENHRY and SYGVKD. Unmatched junction bases numbered 6, after V lost 5 bases and J lost 0 bases. This CDR3 is built from 16 residues. CDR3: CAISPPDRGSGNTIYF. CDR3 DNA sequence: TGTGCCATCAGTCCACCTGACAGGGGCTCTGGAAACACCATATATTTT.

This chain links TRBV11-2 with TRBJ1-2, with D hard to call. The germline V gene encodes CDR1 SGHAT and CDR2 FQNNGV. Between the trimmed V and J ends, which lost 2 bases and 1 base, there was a span of 14 bases. The CDR3 consists of 16 residues. This CDR3 reads CASSLSPDGFNYGYTF. Written as DNA, the CDR3 is TGTGCCAGCAGCTTAAGTCCGGACGGGTTTAACTATGGCTACACCTTC.